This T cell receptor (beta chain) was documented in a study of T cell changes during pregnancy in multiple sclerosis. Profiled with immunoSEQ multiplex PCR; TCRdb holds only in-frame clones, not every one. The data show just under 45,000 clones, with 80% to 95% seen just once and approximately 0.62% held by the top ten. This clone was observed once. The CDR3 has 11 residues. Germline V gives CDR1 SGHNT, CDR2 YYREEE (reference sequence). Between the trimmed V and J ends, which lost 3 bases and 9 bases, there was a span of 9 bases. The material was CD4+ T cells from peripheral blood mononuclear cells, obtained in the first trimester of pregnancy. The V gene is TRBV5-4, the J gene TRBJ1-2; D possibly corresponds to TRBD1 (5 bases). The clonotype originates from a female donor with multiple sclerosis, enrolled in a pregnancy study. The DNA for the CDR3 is TGTGCCAGCAGCTCTCAGGGTCGCTACACCTTC. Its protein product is CASSSQGRYTF.